The 21 T cell receptor beta chains below come from one sample, sequenced in a study of blood T cells in healthy people across ages. Combining a sample-barcoded 5' primer with a J-beta primer mix, a second PCR ran for 7 to 11 cycles. TCRdb reanalysed the 5' RACE reads using MiXCR and keeps one entry per CDR3 protein. The sample contains about a million distinct CDR3 sequences, just over 50% of which appear only once. Sequencing used blood. The source is an older woman in good health.

The rearrangement links TRBV2 to TRBJ2-7; D might be TRBD2 (6 bases). V lost 6 bases to trimming and J lost 6 bases, with 9 bases between them. The CDR3 is 11 residues long. Germline V gene data show CDR1 as SNHLY and CDR2 as FYNNEI. CDR3 DNA sequence: TGTGCCAGCAGCACTAGCCTCGAGCAGTACTTC. Protein product: CASSTSLEQYF.

The rearrangement joins TRBV5-1 to TRBJ2-5; 8 bases match TRBD1. The CDR3 is 14 residues long. V shed 0 bases, J shed 11 bases, and the junction held 9 bases outside the gene matches. Germline V gene data show CDR1 as SGHRS and CDR2 as YFSETQ. The CDR3, as DNA: TGCGCCAGCAGCTTGGGACAGGGGTTGAATGAGCAGTACTTC. Translating gives CASSLGQGLNEQYF.

Concerning this clonotype: One end of the junction fails to match germline, which may point to a read error. V gene TRBV12-3 or TRBV12-4 combines with J gene TRBJ2-7, with TRBD2 matching over 9 bases. This CDR3 is 14 amino acids long. The CDR3 reads CASSVAGVLYEQYF. In nucleotides, the CDR3 is TGTGCCAGCAGTGTAGCGGGAGTTTTGTACGAGCAGTACTTC.

The sample holds a few counts of this clonotype. Germline is not matched at one junction end, which may reflect a read error. V usage is TRBV7-2 and J usage is TRBJ2-6; D not certain. This CDR3 is built from 10 residues. Germline CDR1 and CDR2: SGHTA and FQGNSA. CDR3 amino acids: CASGANVLTF. Here the CDR3 DNA reads TGCGCCTCTGGGGCCAACGTCCTGACTTTC.

V gene TRBV6-6 combines with J gene TRBJ2-7, with TRBD2 matching over 9 bases. Germline V CDR1 and CDR2: MNHNY, SVGAGI (reference sequence). Trimming removed 6 bases from V and 1 base from J; junction bases left unmatched: 10. The CDR3 length is 16 residues. This chain's CDR3 is CASSWTGTSKSYEQYF. CDR3 DNA: TGTGCCAGCAGCTGGACCGGGACTAGCAAATCCTACGAGCAGTACTTC.

This chain links TRBV20-1 with TRBJ2-4; D is unclear. With the DNA end fitting TRBJ2-5 better, the J assignment may be wrong. Germline CDR1 reads DFQATT; CDR2 reads SNEGSKA (reference sequence). The CDR3 runs to 12 residues. This CDR3 is CSATRTAETQYF. CDR3 DNA: TGCAGTGCCACCCGGACGGCAGAGACCCAGTACTTC.

Only a few counts were recorded for this clonotype. The genes are TRBV20-1 and TRBJ2-1, with TRBD2 matching 10 bases. The ends lost 6 bases at V and 0 bases at J; junction bases unmatched: 14. Germline values: CDR1 DFQATT, CDR2 SNEGSKA (reference sequence). The CDR3 has 18 amino acids. CDR3 loop: CSAHRRTSGRSSYNEQFF. Written as DNA, the CDR3 is TGCAGTGCCCATCGTCGGACTAGCGGCCGAAGCTCCTACAATGAGCAGTTCTTC.

V is TRBV14 and J is TRBJ2-7; D might be TRBD2 (6 bases). This CDR3 contains 15 residues. CDR1 and CDR2 from the germline V gene are SGHDN and FVKESK. V dropped 1 base and J dropped 3 bases, with 13 bases sitting between them. The CDR3 DNA follows: TGTGCCAGCAGCCAAGTAGGCGGGATTTTCTACGAGCAGTACTTC. This gives the protein CASSQVGGIFYEQYF.

The chain carries TRBV15 and TRBJ2-3; D possibly corresponds to TRBD1 (6 bases). Germline-derived CDR1 and CDR2 are LNHNV and YYDKDF (reference sequence). The CDR3 extends over 13 amino acids. Trimming removed 4 bases from V and 4 bases from J, with 9 bases in between. The CDR3 nucleotides are TGTGCCACCAGCAACAGGGTGGCAGATACGCAGTATTTT. The encoded protein is CATSNRVADTQYF.

Note on this clonotype: The junction departs from the called germline gene at one end, perhaps through a read error. This chain uses TRBV12-3 or TRBV12-4 with TRBJ2-1; 10 nucleotides align to TRBD2. The CDR3 extends over 16 amino acids. This CDR3 is CASSHNLAGVYNEQLF. Here the CDR3 DNA reads TGTGCCAGCAGTCACAATCTAGCGGGAGTTTACAATGAGCAGTTATTC.

The sample holds a few counts of this clonotype. The J gene is TRBJ2-3, the V gene TRBV3-1, with TRBD1 as a possible D gene (5 bases). V was shortened by 3 bases and J by 0 bases, with 13 bases between the two germline ends. CDR1 is LGHDT, CDR2 YNNKEL, per germline (reference sequence). This CDR3 contains 16 residues. The CDR3 nucleotides are TGTGCCAGCAGCCAGCTTGGGGCGCTTAGCACAGATACGCAGTATTTT. Protein product: CASSQLGALSTDTQYF.

The J gene is TRBJ2-7, the V gene TRBV29-1; tentatively, D is TRBD2 (5 bases). V was shortened by 7 bases and J by 0 bases, with 10 bases between the two germline ends. The CDR3 sequence is 12 residues long. The germline V gene encodes CDR1 SQVTM and CDR2 ANQGSEA. The CDR3 nucleotides are TGCAGCGCGGAGGACGGCTCCTACGAGCAGTACTTC. The encoded protein is CSAEDGSYEQYF.

The chain uses TRBV7-9 and TRBJ1-1, with unresolved D. V lost 5 bases and J 0 bases, leaving 7 bases between the germline ends. Germline V gene lookup returns CDR1 SEHNR and CDR2 FQNEAQ (reference sequence). CDR3 length: 13 amino acids. The CDR3 nucleotides are TGTGCCAGCAGCCATAGGTTGAACACTGAAGCTTTCTTT. The encoded protein is CASSHRLNTEAFF.

The rearrangement links TRBV6-2 or TRBV6-3 to TRBJ1-1; TRBD1 might be the D (6 bases). The V and J ends lost 4 bases and 3 bases respectively, with 12 bases between them. CDR3 length equals 14 residues. Germline CDR1 MNHEY, CDR2 SVGEGT. The CDR3: CASSSRGPYTEAFF. DNA for the CDR3: TGTGCCAGCAGTTCCAGGGGACCCTACACTGAAGCTTTCTTT.

The gene calls are TRBV4-3 and TRBJ2-7; 7 bases are a match to TRBD2. This CDR3 has 15 amino acids. V was pared by 4 bases and J by 6 bases, with 12 bases of the junction left unmatched. Germline CDR1 reads LGHNA; CDR2 reads YSLEER. This chain's CDR3 is CASSRAGLGPGEQYF. The CDR3 DNA reads TGCGCCAGCAGCCGCGCCGGACTAGGTCCGGGCGAGCAGTACTTC.

J is TRBJ2-1 and V is TRBV12-3 or TRBV12-4; 12 nucleotides align to TRBD2. The CDR3 totals 13 residues. V lost 6 bases and J lost 12; bases outside the gene matches: 6. The CDR3 region has the DNA TGTGCCAGCAGGTCGACTAGCGGGGGAGGGCAGTTCTTC. This codes for CASRSTSGGGQFF.

This rearrangement joins TRBV3-1 to TRBJ2-7, with D hard to call. The germline V and J ends were trimmed by 0 bases and 0 bases, with 15 bases remaining between them. This CDR3 is 17 amino acids long. Germline CDR1 reads LGHDT; CDR2 reads YNNKEL (reference sequence). The CDR3 bases are TGTGCCAGCAGCCAAGATCGCATGGCTGGCCACTCCTACGAGCAGTACTTC. As protein: CASSQDRMAGHSYEQYF.

A few counts support this clonotype. This sequence joins TRBV5-6 and TRBJ2-5, with D maybe TRBD2 (6 bases). V lost 0 bases and J lost 1, with 13 bases in between. Germline V gives CDR1 SGHDT, CDR2 YYEEEE. The CDR3 is 16 amino acids. The CDR3 region is CASSLGAGRPQETQYF. CDR3 DNA: TGTGCCAGCAGCTTGGGGGCGGGGCGGCCCCAAGAGACCCAGTACTTC.

This clonotype has more than one count but fewer than ten. The rearrangement joins TRBV27 to TRBJ2-1; TRBD1 matches 7 bases. The trim removed 5 bases at V and 3 bases at J, leaving 4 bases unmatched. The CDR3 length is 14 residues. The germline CDR1 and CDR2 sequences are MNHEY and SMNVEV (reference sequence). Here the CDR3 reads CASSPGTVYNEQFF. The CDR3 nucleotides are TGTGCCAGCAGTCCAGGGACAGTCTACAATGAGCAGTTCTTC.

The chain uses TRBV9 and TRBJ2-1, with 8 positions matching TRBD1. The CDR3 loop spans 15 amino acids. Trimming took 0 bases from V and 8 from J; bases not matched to a gene: 7. Germline V gives CDR1 SGDLS, CDR2 YYNGEE. DNA of the CDR3: TGTGCCAGCAGCGTAGGTGGACAGGGTTTCGATGAGCAGTTCTTC. Its protein product is CASSVGGQGFDEQFF.

This clonotype was seen a handful of times. The chain employs TRBV12-3 or TRBV12-4 and TRBJ1-2; perhaps TRBD1 as D (5 bases). This CDR3 spans 14 amino acids. Trimming took off 2 bases at V and 0 bases at J, with 7 bases between the two ends. CDR3 protein: CASSLMTANYGYTF. The DNA of the CDR3 is TGTGCCAGCAGTTTAATGACAGCTAACTATGGCTACACCTTC.